One and the same sample provided the 13 T cell receptor beta chains below, sequenced in a study of blood T cells in healthy people across ages. A J-beta primer mix and a sample-barcoded 5' primer were used in a second PCR of roughly 6 to 11 cycles. TCRdb redid the calling of the 5' RACE reads with MiXCR, one entry per CDR3 protein. The sample gives 1.5 million to 2 million distinct CDR3 sequences, 25% to 30% of which show up once; roughly 8% is in the top ten. Source material: blood. The receptor set was obtained from a woman between 25 and 40 years old in good health.

This CDR3 is CASSRLAGGPMGEQYF. CDR3 in DNA: TGCGCCAGCAGCCGGTTAGCGGGAGGGCCTATGGGTGAGCAGTACTTC. The rearrangement joins TRBV4-3 to TRBJ2-4, with 11 nucleotides matching TRBD2. Losses at the gene ends were 4 bases for V and 13 bases for J; bases not matched to a gene: 15. The CDR3 spans 16 residues. Germline CDR1 LGHNA, CDR2 YSLEER.

The chain couples TRBV20-1 to TRBJ2-1; TRBD2 matches at 12 bases. Germline values: CDR1 DFQATT, CDR2 SNEGSKA (reference sequence). V lost 5 bases, J lost 4 bases, and 9 bases stayed unmatched. The CDR3 length is 16 residues. The CDR3 here is CSAGGSSGRDYNEQFF. CDR3 nucleotides: TGCAGTGCTGGAGGGTCTAGCGGGAGGGATTACAATGAGCAGTTCTTC.

This chain connects TRBV5-1 to TRBJ2-3; D call uncertain. Germline-derived CDR1 and CDR2 are SGHRS and YFSETQ. The CDR3 sequence is 14 residues long. V was cut by 3 bases and J by 3 bases, with 11 bases left in between. The CDR3 protein is CASSSPLGTDTQYF. The CDR3, as DNA: TGCGCCAGCAGCTCCCCCTTGGGGACAGATACGCAGTATTTT.

The chain has TRBV5-1 and TRBJ2-3, with D maybe TRBD2 (7 bases). This CDR3 has 16 amino acids. V was shortened by 1 base and J by 0 bases, with 12 bases between the two germline ends. Germline values: CDR1 SGHRS, CDR2 YFSETQ. The CDR3 reads CASSLSGDTSTDTQYF. CDR3 coding DNA: TGCGCCAGCAGCTTGAGCGGGGACACTAGCACAGATACGCAGTATTTT. Supplemented by reference TRBV5-1 and TRBJ2-3, the full variable domain reads KAGVTQTPRYLIKTRGQQVTLSCSPISGHRSVSWYQQTPGQGLQFLFEYFSETQRNKGNFPGRFSGRQFSNSRSEMNVSTLELGDSALYLCASSLSGDTSTDTQYFGPGTRLTVL.

The table lists this clonotype with a few counts. This could be a read error, since a much larger clone is one nucleotide away. The chain joins TRBV29-1 to TRBJ2-4; tentative D call: TRBD1 (6 bases). V lost 4 bases and J lost 5, with 12 bases in between. Germline CDR1 is SQVTM and CDR2 is ANQGSEA. The CDR3 contains 13 residues. CDR3 loop: CSVGRPGENIQYF. CDR3 bases: TGCAGCGTTGGCCGGCCAGGGGAAAACATTCAGTACTTC.

This chain connects TRBV5-1 to TRBJ2-3, with 7 bases that match TRBD2. Germline V lookup: CDR1 SGHRS, CDR2 YFSETQ. The CDR3 length is 16 residues. J gave up 0 bases and V 4 bases, and 8 bases lay outside the gene matches. CDR3 sequence (DNA): TGCGCCAGCAGCCACGACGGGGGGACCAGCACAGATACGCAGTATTTT. Its protein is CASSHDGGTSTDTQYF.

This clonotype was counted a single time. The CDR3 region is CASSHDRGEGYTF. The CDR3 DNA sequence: TGTGCCAGCAGCCATGACAGGGGAGAAGGCTACACCTTC. This chain joins TRBV12-3 or TRBV12-4 and TRBJ1-2; 8 bases line up with TRBD1. V shed 6 bases and J 8 bases; nucleotides not matched to a gene: 8. The CDR3 extends over 13 amino acids.

This clonotype was detected ten times or more. The CDR3 DNA follows: TGCGCCAGCAGCCAAGATTGGACATCGCTACTGTTTTTT. Translating gives CASSQDWTSLLFF. V usage is TRBV4-3 and J usage is TRBJ1-4; D is perhaps TRBD1 (5 bases). There are 13 residues in the CDR3. Between the trimmed V and J ends, which lost 0 bases and 13 bases, there was a span of 12 bases. Germline V gene data show CDR1 as LGHNA and CDR2 as YSLEER.

This rearrangement joins TRBV5-1 to TRBJ2-7; 8 bases match TRBD1. The V gene's germline CDR1 is SGHRS and CDR2 YFSETQ. The V segment lost 3 bases and the J segment 0 bases; nucleotides outside the gene matches: 5. CDR3 length: 15 amino acids. DNA of the CDR3: TGCGCCAGCAGCTCAGGGACAGGATACTCCTACGAGCAGTACTTC. It yields the protein CASSSGTGYSYEQYF.

On this clonotype: Germline and junction disagree at one end, which may indicate a read error. The J gene is TRBJ2-5, the V gene TRBV12-3 or TRBV12-4; D remains ambiguous. The CDR3 has 12 amino acids. CDR3 bases: TGTGCCAGCAGGAGATGGCAAGAGACCCAGTGCTTC. Encoded protein: CASRRWQETQCF.

The CDR3 is CASANRWAEAFF. The CDR3 nucleotides are TGTGCCAGCGCCAACAGGTGGGCTGAAGCTTTCTTT. This sequence joins TRBV3-1 and TRBJ1-1; D is possibly TRBD1 (5 bases). Looked up from germline, CDR1 is LGHDT and CDR2 is YNNKEL (reference sequence). CDR3 length: 12 residues. Trimming removed 8 bases at V and 6 bases at J, with 13 bases between.

The chain is built from TRBV11-1 and TRBJ1-2; tentatively, D is TRBD1 (5 bases). The CDR3 sequence is 14 residues long. Germline CDR1 is SGHAT and CDR2 is FQDESV (reference sequence). V lost 1 base, J lost 6 bases, and 12 bases lay in between. CDR3 sequence reads: CASSLGAGSDGYTF. As DNA, the CDR3 is TGTGCCAGCAGCTTAGGTGCAGGGAGCGATGGCTACACCTTC. Using reference TRBV11-1 and TRBJ1-2 for the parts outside the CDR3, the full variable domain is EAEVAQSPRYKITEKSQAVAFWCDPISGHATLYWYRQILGQGPELLVQFQDESVVDDSQLPKDRFSAERLKGVDSTLKIQPAELGDSAMYLCASSLGAGSDGYTFGSGTRLTVV.

For this clonotype: One end of the junction varies from germline; a read error may be responsible. CDR3 residues: CAGSPLRSQETQYF. CDR3 DNA: TGTGCCGGCTCACCTCTCAGGTCCCAAGAGACCCAGTACTTC. The V call is TRBV18, the J call TRBJ2-5; the D is unclear. The CDR3 covers 14 residues. From germline, CDR1 is KGHSH and CDR2 LQKENI.